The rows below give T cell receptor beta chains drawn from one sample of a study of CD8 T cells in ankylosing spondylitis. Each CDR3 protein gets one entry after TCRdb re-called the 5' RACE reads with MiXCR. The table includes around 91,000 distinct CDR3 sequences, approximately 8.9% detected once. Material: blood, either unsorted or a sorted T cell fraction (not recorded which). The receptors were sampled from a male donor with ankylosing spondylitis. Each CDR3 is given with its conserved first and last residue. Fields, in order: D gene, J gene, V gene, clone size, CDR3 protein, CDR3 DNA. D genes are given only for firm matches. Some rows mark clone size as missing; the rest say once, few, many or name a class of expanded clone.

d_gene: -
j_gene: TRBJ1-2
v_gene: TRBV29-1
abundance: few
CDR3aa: CSGDQDSKGYTF
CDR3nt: TGCAGCGGCGATCAGGACAGTAAAGGCTACACCTTC

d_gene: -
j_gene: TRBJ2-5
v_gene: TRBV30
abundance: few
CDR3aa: CAWRQLGEETQYF
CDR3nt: TGTGCCTGGAGACAACTAGGAGAAGAGACCCAGTACTTC

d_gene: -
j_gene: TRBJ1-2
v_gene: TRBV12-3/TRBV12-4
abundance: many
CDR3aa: CASSLGQGLLYGYTF
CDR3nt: TGTGCCAGCAGTTTAGGGCAGGGTCTCCTTTATGGCTACACCTTC

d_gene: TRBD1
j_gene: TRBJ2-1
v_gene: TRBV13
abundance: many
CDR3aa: CASSPRTGDNEQFF
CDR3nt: TGTGCCAGCAGCCCGAGGACAGGGGACAATGAGCAGTTCTTC

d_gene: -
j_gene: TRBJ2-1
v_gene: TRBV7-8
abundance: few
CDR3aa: CASSLVETTQFF
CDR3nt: TGTGCCAGCAGCTTAGTGGAGACTACGCAGTTCTTC

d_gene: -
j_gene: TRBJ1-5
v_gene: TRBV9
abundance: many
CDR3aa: CASSKQGINQPQHF
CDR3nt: TGTGCCAGCAGCAAACAGGGAATCAATCAGCCCCAGCATTTT

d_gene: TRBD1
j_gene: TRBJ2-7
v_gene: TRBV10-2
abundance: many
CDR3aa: CASSESGTGAYEQYF
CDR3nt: TGCGCCAGCAGTGAGTCCGGGACAGGGGCCTACGAGCAGTACTTC

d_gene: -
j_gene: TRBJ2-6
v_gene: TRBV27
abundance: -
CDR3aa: CASSSFKGANVLTF
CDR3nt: TGTGCCAGCAGTTCTTTTAAAGGGGCCAACGTCCTGACTTTC

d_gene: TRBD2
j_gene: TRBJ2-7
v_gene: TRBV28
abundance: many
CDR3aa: CASSSQRELSEQYF
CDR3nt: TGTGCCAGCAGTTCCCAGCGGGAGTTATCCGAGCAGTACTTC

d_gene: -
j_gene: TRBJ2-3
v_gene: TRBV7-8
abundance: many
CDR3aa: CASSPTPDTQYF
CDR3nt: TGTGCCAGCAGCCCCACCCCAGATACGCAGTATTTT

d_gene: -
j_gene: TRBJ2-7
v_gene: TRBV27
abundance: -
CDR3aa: CASSQSVTGSYEQYF
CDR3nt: TGTGCCAGCAGTCAGTCCGTAACAGGCTCCTACGAGCAGTACTTC

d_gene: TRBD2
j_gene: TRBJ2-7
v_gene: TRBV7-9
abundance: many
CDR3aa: CASSGGTSGSLYEQYF
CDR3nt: TGTGCCAGCAGCGGAGGGACTAGCGGGAGTCTGTACGAGCAGTACTTC

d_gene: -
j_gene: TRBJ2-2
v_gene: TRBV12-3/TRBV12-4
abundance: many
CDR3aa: CASSWGTGELFF
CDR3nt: TGTGCCAGCAGTTGGGGGACCGGGGAGCTGTTTTTT

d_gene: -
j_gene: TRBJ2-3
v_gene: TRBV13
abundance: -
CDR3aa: CASSLDNKPDTQYF
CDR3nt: TGTGCCAGCAGCTTAGACAACAAACCAGATACGCAGTATTTT

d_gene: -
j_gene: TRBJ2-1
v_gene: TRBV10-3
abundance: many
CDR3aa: CAISDGEDEQFF
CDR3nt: TGTGCCATCAGTGACGGGGAGGATGAGCAGTTCTTC

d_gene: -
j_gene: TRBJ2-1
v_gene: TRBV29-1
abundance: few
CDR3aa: CSVSDLTSYNEQFF
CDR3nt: TGCAGCGTATCAGACCTGACGTCCTACAATGAGCAGTTCTTC

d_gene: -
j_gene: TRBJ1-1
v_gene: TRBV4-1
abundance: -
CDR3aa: CASSQGQTVTEAFF
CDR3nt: TGCGCCAGCAGCCAAGGGCAGACGGTCACTGAAGCTTTCTTT

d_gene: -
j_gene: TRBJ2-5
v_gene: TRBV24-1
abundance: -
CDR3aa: CATSDLGGETQYF
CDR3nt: TGTGCCACCAGTGATTTGGGGGGGGAGACCCAGTACTTC

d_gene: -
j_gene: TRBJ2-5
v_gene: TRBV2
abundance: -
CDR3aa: CASTPGPGGRETQYF
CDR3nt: TGTGCCAGCACCCCGGGGCCCGGGGGTAGAGAGACCCAGTACTTC

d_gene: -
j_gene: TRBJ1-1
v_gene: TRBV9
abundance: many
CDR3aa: CASSMTGKTEAFF
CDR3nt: TGTGCCAGCAGCATGACAGGAAAAACTGAAGCTTTCTTT

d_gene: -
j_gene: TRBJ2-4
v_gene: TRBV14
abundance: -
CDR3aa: CASSPRQADKNIQYF
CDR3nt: TGTGCCAGCAGCCCCCGACAGGCCGACAAAAACATTCAGTACTTC

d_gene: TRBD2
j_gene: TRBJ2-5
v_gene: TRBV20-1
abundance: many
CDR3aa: CTLGTSGQETQYF
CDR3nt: TGCACGTTGGGGACTAGCGGCCAAGAGACCCAGTACTTC

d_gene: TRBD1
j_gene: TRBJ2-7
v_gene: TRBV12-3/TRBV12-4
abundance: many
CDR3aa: CASSPGTGQLFYEQYF
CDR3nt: TGTGCCAGCAGCCCCGGGACAGGGCAACTCTTCTACGAGCAGTACTTC

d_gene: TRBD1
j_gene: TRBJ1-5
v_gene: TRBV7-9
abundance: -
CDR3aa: CASSGGTEQHF
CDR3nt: TGTGCCAGCAGCGGAGGGACAGAACAGCATTTT

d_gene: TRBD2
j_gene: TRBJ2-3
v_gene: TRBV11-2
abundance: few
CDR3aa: CASSFRLAGEAQYF
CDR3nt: TGTGCCAGCAGCTTTAGACTAGCGGGAGAGGCGCAGTATTTT

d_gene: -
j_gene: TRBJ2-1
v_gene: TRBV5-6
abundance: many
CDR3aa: CASSATARGEQFF
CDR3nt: TGTGCCAGCAGCGCAACAGCGAGGGGTGAGCAGTTCTTC

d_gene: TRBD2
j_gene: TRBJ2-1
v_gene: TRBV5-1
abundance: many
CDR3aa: CASSWGTSGRERNEQFF
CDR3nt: TGCGCCAGCAGCTGGGGGACTAGCGGGAGGGAACGCAATGAGCAGTTCTTC

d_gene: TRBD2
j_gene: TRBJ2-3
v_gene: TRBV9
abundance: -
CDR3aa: CASSVGGGGPGTDTQYF
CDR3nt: TGTGCCAGCAGCGTAGGGGGGGGAGGGCCCGGCACAGATACGCAGTATTTT

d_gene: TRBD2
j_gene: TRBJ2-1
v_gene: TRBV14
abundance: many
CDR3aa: CASSQRTSRSEQFF
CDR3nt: TGTGCCAGCAGCCAAAGGACTAGTCGGAGTGAGCAGTTCTTC

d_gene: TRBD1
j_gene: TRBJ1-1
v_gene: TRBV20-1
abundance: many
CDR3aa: CSARDRDHTEAFF
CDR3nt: TGCAGTGCTAGGGACAGGGATCACACTGAAGCTTTCTTT

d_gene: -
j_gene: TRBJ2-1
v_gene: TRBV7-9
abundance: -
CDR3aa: CASSLVSGTNERFF
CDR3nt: TGTGCCAGCAGCTTAGTTTCAGGGACGAATGAGCGGTTCTTC

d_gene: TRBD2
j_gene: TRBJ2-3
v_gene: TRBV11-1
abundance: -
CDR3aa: CASSLALAGVRGTDTQYF
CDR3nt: TGTGCCAGCAGCTTAGCCCTAGCGGGAGTACGAGGCACAGATACGCAGTATTTT

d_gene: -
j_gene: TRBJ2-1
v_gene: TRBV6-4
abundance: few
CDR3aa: CASSDSERNEQFF
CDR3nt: TGTGCCAGCAGTGACAGCGAGCGCAATGAGCAGTTCTTC

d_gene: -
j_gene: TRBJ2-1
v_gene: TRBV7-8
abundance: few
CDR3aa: CASSFSRGYNEQFF
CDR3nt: TGTGCCAGCAGCTTCTCTAGAGGCTACAATGAGCAGTTCTTC

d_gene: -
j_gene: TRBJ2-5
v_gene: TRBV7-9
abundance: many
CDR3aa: CASSLVTPGETQYF
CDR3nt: TGTGCCAGCAGCTTAGTAACACCGGGGGAGACCCAGTACTTC

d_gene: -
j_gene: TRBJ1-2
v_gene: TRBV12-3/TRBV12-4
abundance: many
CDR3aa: CASSLAPGTLYGYTF
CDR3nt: TGTGCCAGCAGTTTGGCCCCCGGGACCTTATATGGCTACACCTTC

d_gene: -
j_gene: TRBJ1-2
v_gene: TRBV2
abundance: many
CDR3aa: CASSLPGNDYGYTF
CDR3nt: TGTGCCAGCAGTTTACCGGGGAATGACTATGGCTACACCTTC